This TCR beta chain was recorded in a study of cytomegalovirus exposure and HLA in healthy donors. A multiplex PCR was run with 60 Vbeta primers and 13 Jbeta primers. The repertoire was sequenced with immunoSEQ multiplex PCR; TCRdb's copy has only in-frame clones and lacks some. The sample contains 150,000 to 200,000 clones, around 85% of which appear only once. Looked up from germline, CDR1 is GTSNPN and CDR2 is SVGIG (reference sequence). The ends were cut back, 0 bases at V and 1 base at J, with 6 bases in the middle. The CDR3 totals 13 residues. The genes are TRBV30 and TRBJ1-1; D not certain. The TCR was taken from a man over 45 in good health and CMV-seropositive. Sequencing was carried out using PBMCs. The DNA for the CDR3 is TGTGCCTGGAGTGTTAGCGAGAACACTGAAGCTTTCTTT. This encodes CAWSVSENTEAFF.